These 6 T cell receptor beta chains were all obtained from the same sample, sequenced in a study of blood T cell repertoires in COVID-19. Profiled with immunoSEQ multiplex PCR; TCRdb holds only in-frame clones, not every one. The sample has 200,000 or so clones; roughly 85% are singletons. The sequencing input was peripheral blood. The receptors shown here come from a man in his fifties who had recovered from COVID-19.

The chain has TRBV18 and TRBJ1-1; 7 nucleotides match TRBD1. CDR1 is KGHSH and CDR2 is LQKENI in the germline V gene. The ends lost 3 bases at V and 5 bases at J; junction bases unmatched: 12. CDR3 length: 16 residues. For the CDR3, the DNA is TGTGCCAGCTCACCGAAGACGCAGGGGGAAGATACTGAAGCTTTCTTT. This codes for CASSPKTQGEDTEAFF.

The chain links TRBV24-1 to TRBJ2-1; 8 bases map to TRBD2. The CDR3 has 16 amino acids. After removal of 0 bases from V and 7 bases from J, the junction contained 7 bases not matched to a gene. The germline V gene has CDR1 KGHDR and CDR2 SFDVKD. CDR3 DNA sequence: TGTGCCACCAGTGATTTGCTTTCGGGAGGGAAGAATGAGCAGTTCTTC. It codes for CATSDLLSGGKNEQFF.

V gene TRBV28 combines with J gene TRBJ1-4; 8 positions agree with TRBD1. V shed 2 bases and J 7 bases; nucleotides not matched to a gene: 6. The CDR3 extends over 15 amino acids. Germline values: CDR1 MDHEN, CDR2 SYDVKM. CDR3 protein: CASSLAGGSAEKLFF. The CDR3, as DNA: TGTGCCAGCAGTTTAGCAGGGGGCTCGGCTGAAAAACTGTTTTTT. Combining the CDR3 with reference TRBV28 and TRBJ1-4 gives the whole variable domain DVKVTQSSRYLVKRTGEKVFLECVQDMDHENMFWYRQDPGLGLRLIYFSYDVKMKEKGDIPEGYSVSREKKERFSLILESASTNQTSMYLCASSLAGGSAEKLFFGSGTQLSVL.

This clone has more than one count but fewer than ten. The rearrangement uses TRBV5-1 and TRBJ2-3; no clear D gene. Germline V gives CDR1 SGHRS, CDR2 YFSETQ. The germline V and J ends were trimmed by 0 bases and 0 bases, with 14 bases remaining between them. CDR3 length: 17 residues. The CDR3 loop is CASSLAKTNPSTDTQYF. The CDR3 nucleotides read TGCGCCAGCAGCTTGGCTAAGACAAACCCTAGCACAGATACGCAGTATTTT.

This chain uses TRBV7-9 with TRBJ2-7; D possibly corresponds to TRBD1 (5 bases). V was cut by 4 bases and J by 5 bases, with 9 bases left in between. This CDR3 comprises 12 residues. The germline CDR1 and CDR2 sequences are SEHNR and FQNEAQ (reference sequence). CDR3 loop: CASSWTRDEQYF. The CDR3 coding sequence is TGTGCCAGCAGCTGGACCAGGGACGAGCAGTACTTC.

The chain combines TRBV11-2 with TRBJ2-7, with 12 bases that match TRBD2. The length of the CDR3 is 18 residues. Per the germline V gene, CDR1 is SGHAT and CDR2 is FQNNGV. V shed 2 bases and J 2 bases; nucleotides not matched to a gene: 10. CDR3 protein: CASSLKPSGRVQPYEQYF. The DNA of the CDR3 is TGTGCCAGCAGCTTAAAGCCTAGCGGGAGGGTACAGCCCTACGAGCAGTACTTC.